These 7 T cell receptor beta chains were sequenced from one sample in a study of CD8 T cells in Susac syndrome (dated by TCRdb to about 2019). Library preparation employed the immunoSEQ multiplex PCR assay. RNA was extracted using the RNeasy kit, and roughly 0.5 to 1 ug of the RNA was reverse transcribed with random hexamers. TCRdb trimmed public reads at Q25 via fastp, called clones via MiXCR and kept in-frame beta chains. CDR3 protein duplicates are merged, each entry listing the most common genes and DNA. Recorded for this sample are about 160,000 distinct CDR3 sequences; just over 90% of them occurred a single time. Of the sample, approximately 0.14% falls within the top ten clones. Sequenced input: CD4+ T cells from PBMCs. These receptors all come from a human donor in good health.

This chain links TRBV18 with TRBJ2-1; possibly TRBD2 for D (7 bases). This CDR3 comprises 15 residues. The germline V and J ends were trimmed by 3 bases and 7 bases, with 16 bases remaining between them. CDR1 is KGHSH and CDR2 is LQKENI in the germline V gene. The CDR3 region is CASSPRRGGENEQFF. The CDR3 DNA follows: TGTGCCAGCTCACCTAGGCGCGGGGGCGAGAATGAGCAGTTCTTC.

The chain recombines TRBV5-1 with TRBJ2-3; tentative D call: TRBD2 (7 bases). V lost 1 base to trimming and J lost 5 bases, with 14 bases between them. The length of the CDR3 is 15 residues. Germline V gene data show CDR1 as SGHRS and CDR2 as YFSETQ. As DNA, the CDR3 is TGCGCCAGCAGCTTGTCGGCGGGGGCCGAAGATACGCAGTATTTT. Translating it yields CASSLSAGAEDTQYF.

This chain joins TRBV19 and TRBJ1-6; maybe TRBD1 (5 bases). The CDR3 is made up of 14 amino acids. Trimming removed 7 bases at V and 10 bases at J, with 17 bases between. CDR1 is LNHDA and CDR2 is SQIVND in the germline V gene (reference sequence). DNA for the CDR3: TGTGCCAGTACCGTAGGGGAGATAAGATCACCCCTCCACTTT. Encoded protein: CASTVGEIRSPLHF.

The chain recombines TRBV3-1 with TRBJ2-1, with 12 nucleotides matching TRBD2. With 1 base clipped from V and 3 bases from J, the junction kept 1 base outside the gene matches. Germline V gene sequence: CDR1 LGHDT, CDR2 YNNKEL (reference sequence). CDR3 size: 16 residues. DNA for the CDR3: TGTGCCAGCAGCCAAGGACTAGCGGGGGTCTACAATGAGCAGTTCTTC. It codes for CASSQGLAGVYNEQFF.

This clonotype came up a few times. This sequence joins TRBV7-2 and TRBJ2-2; 9 nucleotides agree with TRBD2. Germline V lookup: CDR1 SGHTA, CDR2 FQGNSA. V dropped 3 bases and J dropped 5; count of bases not matched to a gene: 1. The length of the CDR3 is 14 residues. The CDR3 DNA reads TGTGCCAGCAGCTTGGCGGGGGGGACCGGGGAGCTGTTTTTT. Amino acids: CASSLAGGTGELFF. Combining the CDR3 with reference TRBV7-2 and TRBJ2-2 gives the whole variable domain GAGVSQSPSNKVTEKGKDVELRCDPISGHTALYWYRQSLGQGLEFLIYFQGNSAPDKSGLPSDRFSAERTGGSVSTLTIQRTQQEDSAVYLCASSLAGGTGELFFGEGSRLTVL.

This sequence joins TRBV7-9 and TRBJ2-5, with D unresolved. Per the germline V gene, CDR1 is SEHNR and CDR2 is FQNEAQ (reference sequence). The CDR3 spans 14 residues. Trimming pared 5 bases from V and 4 bases from J, leaving 14 bases between. The CDR3: CASSDPSGRETQYF. Here the CDR3 DNA reads TGTGCCAGCAGCGATCCGTCAGGCCGAGAGACCCAGTACTTC.

This rearrangement joins TRBV6-2 or TRBV6-3 to TRBJ2-1; D unclear. This CDR3 has 12 amino acids. From germline, CDR1 is MNHEY and CDR2 SVGEGT. The germline V and J ends were trimmed by 7 bases and 4 bases, with 8 bases remaining between them. The DNA of the CDR3 is TGTGCCAGCACCTCAATTTACAATGAGCAGTTCTTC. Translating it yields CASTSIYNEQFF.